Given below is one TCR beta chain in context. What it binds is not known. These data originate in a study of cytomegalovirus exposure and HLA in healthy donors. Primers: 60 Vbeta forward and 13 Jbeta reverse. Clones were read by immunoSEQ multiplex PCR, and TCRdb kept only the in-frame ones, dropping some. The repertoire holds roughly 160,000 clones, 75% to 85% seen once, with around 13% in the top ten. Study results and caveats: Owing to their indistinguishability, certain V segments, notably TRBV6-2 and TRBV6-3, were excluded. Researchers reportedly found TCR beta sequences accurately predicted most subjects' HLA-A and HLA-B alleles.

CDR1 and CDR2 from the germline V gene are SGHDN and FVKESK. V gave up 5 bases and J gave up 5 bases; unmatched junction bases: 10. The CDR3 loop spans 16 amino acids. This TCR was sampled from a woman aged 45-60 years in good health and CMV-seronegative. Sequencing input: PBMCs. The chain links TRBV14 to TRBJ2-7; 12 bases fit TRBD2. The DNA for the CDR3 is TGTGCCAGCAGCATTGGACTAGCGGGACGGTCAAACGAGCAGTACTTC. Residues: CASSIGLAGRSNEQYF.